One sample yielded the 25 T cell receptor beta chains listed below, sequenced in a study of CD8 T cells in ankylosing spondylitis. One entry per CDR3 protein results from TCRdb running MiXCR on the 5' RACE reads. The repertoire holds tens of thousands of distinct CDR3 sequences, with about 5.1% as singletons. Material for sequencing was blood, either unsorted or a sorted T cell fraction (not recorded which). These receptors were taken from a female donor with ankylosing spondylitis or in good health (not recorded which).

The sample holds many counts of this clonotype. The V and J genes are TRBV9 and TRBJ2-2, with no clear D. Germline V lookup: CDR1 SGDLS, CDR2 YYNGEE. CDR3 length: 14 residues. V lost 4 bases, J lost 1 base, and 8 bases lay in between. The CDR3 sequence: CASSPRLNTGELFF. Here the CDR3 DNA reads TGTGCCAGCAGCCCTCGACTGAACACCGGGGAGCTGTTTTTT.

This clonotype was seen many times. The chain combines TRBV9 with TRBJ1-6; no clear D gene. The CDR3 is 15 residues long. Trimming shortened V by 0 bases and J by 7 bases, and 11 bases separated the two germline ends. The germline CDR1 and CDR2 sequences are SGDLS and YYNGEE. CDR3 nucleotide sequence: TGTGCCAGCAGCGTAGAAGGCTCTTTCAATTCACCCCTCCACTTT. This codes for CASSVEGSFNSPLHF.

This clonotype was observed at least ten times. The CDR3 region has the DNA TGTGCCAGCAGCGCCACAGGAGGTCAGCAGTTCTTC. It encodes CASSATGGQQFF. The V call is TRBV9, the J call TRBJ2-1, with D tentatively TRBD1 or TRBD2 (5 bases each). Trimming removed 3 bases from V and 11 bases from J, with 12 bases in between. CDR1 and CDR2 from the germline V gene are SGDLS and YYNGEE. This CDR3 has 12 residues.

In this sample, this clonotype turned up many times. This rearrangement joins TRBV9 to TRBJ2-3; either TRBD1 or TRBD2 may supply D (6 bases each). V lost 4 bases and J 4 bases, leaving 19 bases between the germline ends. Germline values: CDR1 SGDLS, CDR2 YYNGEE. This CDR3 comprises 16 residues. For the CDR3, the DNA is TGTGCCAGCAGCAGCGGAGGTTTCGGGGGCCCAGATACGCAGTATTTT. Protein product: CASSSGGFGGPDTQYF.

This clonotype was recorded many times. The rearrangement uses TRBV9 and TRBJ2-2; possible D gene TRBD2, 7 bases. Trimming stripped 2 bases from V and 4 bases from J, with 12 bases between. CDR1 SGDLS and CDR2 YYNGEE come from the germline V gene. The CDR3 covers 15 residues. The CDR3 here is CASSVTGRGTGELFF. The CDR3 DNA follows: TGTGCCAGCAGCGTTACAGGGAGGGGCACCGGGGAGCTGTTTTTT.

This clonotype came up many times. The rearrangement uses TRBV9 and TRBJ2-3; D not resolved. This CDR3 region has 15 residues. The germline V and J ends were trimmed by 2 bases and 1 base, with 11 bases remaining between them. Germline values: CDR1 SGDLS, CDR2 YYNGEE. The CDR3 sequence is CASSVLGRGTDTQYF. The CDR3, as DNA: TGTGCCAGCAGCGTTCTGGGCCGTGGCACAGATACGCAGTATTTT.

This clonotype occurred a few times. The J gene is TRBJ1-6, the V gene TRBV9; D unclear. The V gene's germline CDR1 is SGDLS and CDR2 YYNGEE. Trimming pared 0 bases from V and 6 bases from J, leaving 10 bases between. The CDR3 extends over 15 amino acids. The CDR3 protein is CASSVVGQSNSPLHF. In DNA, the CDR3 is TGTGCCAGCAGCGTAGTCGGGCAGTCTAATTCACCCCTCCACTTT.

This clonotype is medium-sized in the sample. This rearrangement joins TRBV9 to TRBJ1-2; 8 bases fit TRBD1. This CDR3 has 15 amino acids. Germline CDR1 SGDLS, CDR2 YYNGEE. Trimming cost V 0 bases and J 6 bases; bases outside gene matches: 7. CDR3 sequence: CASSVEFRGRNGYTF. CDR3 in DNA: TGTGCCAGCAGCGTAGAGTTCAGGGGGCGGAATGGCTACACCTTC.

The rearrangement uses TRBV9 and TRBJ2-5; the match to TRBD2 covers 11 bases. There are 15 residues in the CDR3. Germline CDR1 SGDLS, CDR2 YYNGEE. V was pared by 3 bases and J by 5 bases, with 6 bases of the junction left unmatched. DNA for the CDR3: TGTGCCAGCAGCGCTAGCGGGGGGCCCGGGGAGACCCAGTACTTC. Residues: CASSASGGPGETQYF.

This clonotype has just a few counts. CDR3 in amino acids: CASSPRTDNPYEQYF. CDR3 nucleotides: TGTGCCAGCAGCCCACGGACAGATAACCCCTACGAGCAGTACTTC. This chain uses TRBV9 with TRBJ2-7; D perhaps matches TRBD1 (6 bases). Trimming shortened V by 4 bases and J by 2 bases, and 16 bases separated the two germline ends. Germline CDR1 and CDR2: SGDLS and YYNGEE. The length of the CDR3 is 15 residues.

In its sample, this clonotype ranks as medium-sized (0.01 to 0.1%). The rearrangement links TRBV9 to TRBJ2-2, with D perhaps TRBD1 or TRBD2 (7 bases each). Deletions cut 4 bases from V and 3 bases from J, with 16 bases between. Germline lookup yields CDR1 SGDLS and CDR2 YYNGEE. The CDR3 has 16 amino acids. The CDR3 nucleotides are TGTGCCAGCAGCTCAGGGGGGGGCTGGGACACCGGGGAGCTGTTTTTT. Its protein product is CASSSGGGWDTGELFF.

This clonotype was detected only a few times. V is TRBV9 and J is TRBJ2-3; 8 bases agree with TRBD2. Trimming removed 7 bases from V and 5 bases from J; junction bases left unmatched: 6. This CDR3 region has 13 residues. Germline V gives CDR1 SGDLS, CDR2 YYNGEE. CDR3 bases: TGTGCCAGCGGTTTAGCGGGACAAGATACGCAGTATTTT. It encodes CASGLAGQDTQYF.

This clonotype showed up many times. The V call is TRBV9, the J call TRBJ2-1; 12 bases align to TRBD2. Germline V gives CDR1 SGDLS, CDR2 YYNGEE. Germline trimming cut 0 bases from V and 4 bases from J; bases unmatched to any gene: 23. The CDR3 sequence is 23 residues long. In DNA, the CDR3 is TGTGCCAGCAGCGTAGTTGGAGGGGCCAGGGGTTCCCAGACTAGCGGGAGTTACAATGAGCAGTTCTTC. This gives the protein CASSVVGGARGSQTSGSYNEQFF.

This clonotype was seen many times. V is TRBV9 and J is TRBJ1-2; a weak D match, TRBD1 (5 bases). There are 16 residues in the CDR3. The V end lost 3 bases, the J end lost 5 bases, and 20 bases lay between the germline ends. Germline loops: CDR1 SGDLS, CDR2 YYNGEE. CDR3 nucleotides: TGTGCCAGCAGCGAGGGGAAGAACCTCGGCGATTATGGCTACACCTTC. It encodes CASSEGKNLGDYGYTF. The whole variable domain, filled in from reference TRBV9 and TRBJ1-2, reads DSGVTQTPKHLITATGQRVTLRCSPRSGDLSVYWYQQSLDQGLQFLIQYYNGEERAKGNILERFSAQQFPDLHSELNLSSLELGDSALYFCASSEGKNLGDYGYTFGSGTRLTVV.

This clonotype has at least ten counts. The genes are TRBV9 and TRBJ2-7, with 8 bases lining up with TRBD2. V was clipped by 3 bases and J by 4 bases; unmatched bases: 9. CDR3 length equals 15 residues. Germline assignment: CDR1 SGDLS and CDR2 YYNGEE. Here the CDR3 reads CASSEGGGGWYEQYF. The CDR3 nucleotides read TGTGCCAGCAGCGAGGGGGGCGGGGGGTGGTACGAGCAGTACTTC.

This clonotype was observed many times. The genes are TRBV9 and TRBJ1-3; D remains unclear. The CDR3 loop spans 12 amino acids. The V gene's germline CDR1 is SGDLS and CDR2 YYNGEE. Trimming removed 3 bases from V and 4 bases from J, with 5 bases in between. CDR3 loop: CASSGIGNTIYF. The CDR3 DNA is TGTGCCAGCAGCGGCATCGGAAACACCATATATTTT.

This clonotype was seen ten or more times. V gene TRBV9 combines with J gene TRBJ2-5; 8 nucleotides match TRBD2. Germline V gene lookup returns CDR1 SGDLS and CDR2 YYNGEE. The CDR3 is 13 amino acids. V was pared by 1 base and J by 4 bases, with 0 bases of the junction left unmatched. The DNA for the CDR3 is TGTGCCAGCAGCGTACGGGGGGGAGAGACCCAGTACTTC. Residues: CASSVRGGETQYF.

The sample holds one count of this clonotype. The J gene is TRBJ2-5, the V gene TRBV6-1; 8 nucleotides line up with TRBD2. The germline V gene has CDR1 MNHNS and CDR2 SASEGT. This CDR3 spans 17 amino acids. V shed 2 bases and J 4 bases; nucleotides not matched to a gene: 12. Here the CDR3 DNA reads TGTGCCAGCAGTGAAAAACCGGGACTAGGTGTAGGAGAGACCCAGTACTTC. This translates into CASSEKPGLGVGETQYF.

Judged by abundance, this clonotype is medium-sized. This chain links TRBV9 with TRBJ2-5; 11 bases line up with TRBD2. Germline assignment: CDR1 SGDLS and CDR2 YYNGEE. CDR3 length: 15 residues. The V gene end was trimmed by 6 bases and the J gene end by 1 base; junction bases not matched to a gene: 5. CDR3 protein: CASNPTSGTQETQYF. The CDR3 DNA follows: TGTGCCAGCAACCCGACTAGCGGGACCCAAGAGACCCAGTACTTC.

The chain employs TRBV9 and TRBJ2-2, with 7 bases lining up with TRBD1. The CDR3 has 15 residues. Germline CDR1 and CDR2: SGDLS and YYNGEE. Trimming took 0 bases from V and 2 from J; bases not matched to a gene: 1. For the CDR3, the DNA is TGTGCCAGCAGCGTAGGGGACAGCAACACCGGGGAGCTGTTTTTT. Translated, it gives CASSVGDSNTGELFF.

This clonotype rates as medium-sized. This rearrangement joins TRBV9 to TRBJ2-1; 9 nucleotides align to TRBD1. Germline trimming cut 4 bases from V and 5 bases from J; bases unmatched to any gene: 7. In germline, CDR1 is SGDLS, CDR2 YYNGEE. The CDR3 loop spans 15 amino acids. The CDR3, as DNA: TGTGCCAGCAGCAACGCGGGACAGGGAAACAATGAGCAGTTCTTC. Translated, it gives CASSNAGQGNNEQFF. Full variable domain (remainder filled in from reference TRBV9 and TRBJ2-1): DSGVTQTPKHLITATGQRVTLRCSPRSGDLSVYWYQQSLDQGLQFLIQYYNGEERAKGNILERFSAQQFPDLHSELNLSSLELGDSALYFCASSNAGQGNNEQFFGPGTRLTVL.

In its sample, this clonotype was seen many times. The V gene is TRBV9, the J gene TRBJ2-5, with TRBD1 matching 12 bases. The CDR3 consists of 17 residues. V lost 6 bases to trimming and J lost 2 bases; unmatched junction nucleotides: 11. Germline lookup yields CDR1 SGDLS and CDR2 YYNGEE. The CDR3 spells CASTKTGQGAGQETQYF. The CDR3 DNA sequence: TGTGCCAGCACCAAGACGGGACAGGGGGCAGGGCAAGAGACCCAGTACTTC.

This clonotype was found many times. The rearrangement joins TRBV9 to TRBJ2-5, with TRBD1 as a possible D gene (6 bases). The CDR3 has 16 amino acids. CDR1 and CDR2 (germline): SGDLS, YYNGEE. Trimming took 3 bases from V and 4 from J, leaving 19 bases between them. CDR3 in amino acids: CASSEAQGRAGETQYF. CDR3 in DNA: TGTGCCAGCAGCGAAGCACAGGGTAGGGCTGGAGAGACCCAGTACTTC.

This clonotype qualifies as medium-sized. The chain uses TRBV9 and TRBJ1-1; D remains ambiguous. V was cut by 0 bases and J by 6 bases, with 15 bases left in between. The germline CDR1 and CDR2 sequences are SGDLS and YYNGEE. The CDR3 contains 15 residues. This CDR3 reads CASSVGPETSPEAFF. The CDR3 region has the DNA TGTGCCAGCAGCGTAGGCCCGGAAACTTCGCCTGAAGCTTTCTTT.

J is TRBJ1-2 and V is TRBV9; D unresolved. Trimming cost V 0 bases and J 4 bases, with 10 bases left between them. The CDR3 contains 14 residues. Germline CDR1 is SGDLS and CDR2 is YYNGEE. The CDR3 sequence: CASSVESVGYGYTF. The CDR3 nucleotides are TGTGCCAGCAGCGTAGAGTCGGTCGGCTATGGCTACACCTTC.